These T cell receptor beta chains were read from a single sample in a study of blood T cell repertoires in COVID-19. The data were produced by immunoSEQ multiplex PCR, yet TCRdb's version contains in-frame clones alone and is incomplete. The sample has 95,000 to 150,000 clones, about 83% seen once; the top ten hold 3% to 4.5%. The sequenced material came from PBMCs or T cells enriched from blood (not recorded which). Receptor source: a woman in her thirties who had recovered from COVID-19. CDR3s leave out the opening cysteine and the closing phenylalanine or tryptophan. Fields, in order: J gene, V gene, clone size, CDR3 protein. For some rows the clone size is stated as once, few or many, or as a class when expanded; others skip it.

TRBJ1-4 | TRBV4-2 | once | ASSQDPTGPATNEKLF
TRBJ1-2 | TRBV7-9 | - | ASSSSRGPNYGYT
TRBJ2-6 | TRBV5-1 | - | ASRLGEPRGANVLT
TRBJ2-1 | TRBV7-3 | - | ASSLRGRAGDEQF
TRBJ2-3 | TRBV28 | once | ASTLTGFTDTQY
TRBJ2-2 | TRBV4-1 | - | ASSRAGRNTGELF
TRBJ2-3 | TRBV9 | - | ASSAYSTDTQY
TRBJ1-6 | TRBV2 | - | ASSPNNSPLH
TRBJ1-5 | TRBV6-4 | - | ASAGTGALQPQH
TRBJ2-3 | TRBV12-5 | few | ASGLEREGDTQY
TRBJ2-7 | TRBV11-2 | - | ASSGERGAY
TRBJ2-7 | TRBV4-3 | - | ASSQDLPDRGRAYEQY
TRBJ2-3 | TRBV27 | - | ASRRGRGTDTQY
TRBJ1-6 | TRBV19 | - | ARDRDRGFSPLH
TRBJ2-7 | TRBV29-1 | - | SGRTTNSYEQY
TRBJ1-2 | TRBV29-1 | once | SVEYGNYGYT
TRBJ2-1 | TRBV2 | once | ASLGLAGPSEQF
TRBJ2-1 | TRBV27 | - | ASRPPPGGNEQF
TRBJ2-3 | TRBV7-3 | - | ASGRPGRDTQY
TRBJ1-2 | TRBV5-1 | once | ASSLGQDRGGYT
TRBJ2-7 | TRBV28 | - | ASRGAGTPTYEQY